The T cell receptor (beta chain) under discussion was sequenced for a study of blood T cell repertoires in COVID-19. Libraries were prepared by immunoSEQ multiplex PCR; TCRdb keeps only in-frame clonotypes and omits some of them. The table has 170,000 or so clones, 75% to 90% seen once; the top ten hold under 8%. V dropped 3 bases and J dropped 2; count of bases not matched to a gene: 14. The V gene's germline CDR1 is SGHDT and CDR2 YYEEEE. The CDR3 has 19 amino acids. The participants were between roughly 18 and 89 years old and came from some 23 US areas. The sample holds a few counts of this clone.

The sequencing sample was made of PBMCs or T cells enriched from blood (not recorded which). This TCR came from a man aged 35-49 years who had recovered from COVID-19. The chain employs TRBV5-6 and TRBJ2-3, with 11 bases lining up with TRBD2. CDR3 sequence: CASSSAWSLAGGYTDTQYF. CDR3 DNA: TGTGCCAGCAGCTCCGCTTGGTCGCTAGCGGGAGGTTACACAGATACGCAGTATTTT.